This T cell receptor (beta chain) derives from a study of T-cell memory formation after mild COVID-19 (dated by TCRdb to about 2021). The study in broad terms: TCR sequence clusters from the two donors were found to be largely donor specific. In two donors, T-cell clones that expanded and contracted after mild COVID-19 were tracked by sequencing TCRalpha and TCRbeta repertoires over time. Two young, previously healthy adult volunteers, one female and one male, were included in the cohort. Findings and caveats that apply to the study as a whole: Clones that contracted from day 15 to 85 showed balanced CD4/CD8 phenotypes, whereas a second wave of clones that expanded from day 15 to 37 leaned towards CD4+. The study included only a couple of mild cases, and larger cohorts that include severe cases with pre-infection samples were judged to be necessary. Some responding clones were found in pre-infection memory, which suggests that pre-existing cross-reactive memory T cells took part in the SARS-CoV-2 response. The second-wave clones that peaked on day 37 were not confirmed to be SARS-CoV-2 specific. Contracting CD4+ clones turned up mainly in the CM and EM memory subsets, whereas EMRA was where CD8+ clones were enriched.

PBMCs were isolated by Ficoll-Paque density gradient centrifugation. Trimming costs V 3 bases and J 6 bases, and their ends lie 15 bases apart. Its CDR3 holds 14 amino acids, cysteine through phenylalanine. The CDR3 DNA has 42 bases and is translated from base 1. Taken from the germline V gene, the CDR1 and CDR2 loops are SGHVS and FNYEAQ. The table lists this clonotype with a few counts. Its target antigen remains unknown. Per-base qualities were not stored, and no clone one base away is much larger. TCRdb names Illumina NovaSeq 6000 as the instrument used. TCRalpha and TCRbeta cDNA libraries were constructed by 5'RACE with constant-segment primers, with sample barcodes and unique molecular identifiers being introduced. RNA was extracted from every sample with Trizol reagent. Libraries were amplified in two PCR steps, with a second sample barcode and Illumina TruSeq adapters added in the second step. The libraries were sequenced on an Illumina NovaSeq using 2 x 150 bp paired-end reads. In the original analysis: Demultiplexing of reads and collapsing into UMI-guided consensus sequences were performed with migec v1.2.7. Using mixcr v2.1.11, UMI consensuses were aligned to TRA and TRB V and J templates and then assembled into clonotypes. A clonotype was counted as expanded or contracted only if both edgeR and NoisET called the change significant, with noise models trained on biological replicates. For edgeR calls, the cutoffs were a false discovery rate-adjusted p below 0.01 and a log2 fold-change threshold of 1. PCA with hierarchical clustering of max-normalized trajectories of the 1000 most abundant clonotypes was used as exploratory dynamics analysis. The CD4 or CD8 phenotype of responding clones was assigned using the separately sequenced CD4+ and CD8+ repertoires. TCRdb passed the public sequencing reads through fastp at Q25 and MiXCR, retaining productive beta sequences. Rows merge per CDR3 protein into single entries with the most common DNA and genes. TCRdb, not the authors, supplied the V and J calls. In all, the sample holds some 490,000 distinct CDR3 sequences, and about 20% of those were seen once. The ten largest account for about 12% of the sample.

Recombination joined TRBV7-6 with TRBJ2-7, and TRBD1 may be the D gene, going by 5 matching bases. Sequenced material: PBMCs or a T cell subset sorted from them (not recorded which). The receptor was derived from an adult woman who had mild COVID-19 (a few samples of this study predate the infection). The sample titles of this study are shuffled in the database, so cell type and time point are left out; the donor was told from shared clones. The CDR3 protein: CASSFSPQRGEQYF. The DNA sequence is TGTGCCAGCAGCTTCTCCCCTCAAAGGGGCGAGCAGTACTTC.